The next 32 T cell receptor beta chains were all read from a single sample in a study of CD8 T cells in ankylosing spondylitis. Each CDR3 protein is one row after TCRdb ran MiXCR on the 5' RACE reads. The sample comprises some 220,000 distinct CDR3 sequences, roughly 8.2% of which are singletons, and approximately 4.8% rests with the top ten. Source material: blood, either unsorted or a sorted T cell fraction (not recorded which). All receptors derive from a female donor with ankylosing spondylitis or in good health (not recorded which).

This clonotype has a count of ten or more. The chain employs TRBV29-1 and TRBJ1-1; D unresolved. The V and J ends lost 6 bases and 8 bases respectively, with 4 bases between them. The CDR3 extends over 8 amino acids. CDR1 and CDR2 (germline): SQVTM, ANQGSEA. CDR3 residues: CSVGEAFF. CDR3 nucleotide sequence: TGCAGCGTAGGGGAAGCTTTCTTT.

The table lists this clonotype with many counts. The genes are TRBV9 and TRBJ1-2; no clear D gene. Germline assignment: CDR1 SGDLS and CDR2 YYNGEE. This CDR3 contains 13 residues. V was pared by 0 bases and J by 4 bases, with 7 bases between. The CDR3 is CASSVGRSYGYTF. CDR3 DNA: TGTGCCAGCAGCGTAGGCAGAAGCTATGGCTACACCTTC. Full variable domain (rest looked up from reference TRBV9 and TRBJ1-2): DSGVTQTPKHLITATGQRVTLRCSPRSGDLSVYWYQQSLDQGLQFLIQYYNGEERAKGNILERFSAQQFPDLHSELNLSSLELGDSALYFCASSVGRSYGYTFGSGTRLTVV.

This clonotype was counted ten times or more. V and J are TRBV4-3 and TRBJ2-7, with unresolved D. The V and J ends lost 3 bases and 3 bases respectively, with 9 bases between them. Germline CDR1 LGHNA, CDR2 YSLEER. The CDR3 length is 13 residues. The CDR3 spells CASSQGPDYEQYF. The CDR3 DNA reads as TGCGCCAGCAGCCAGGGCCCAGACTACGAGCAGTACTTC.

Ten or more counts support this clonotype. The chain is built from TRBV15 and TRBJ1-1, with D possibly being TRBD1 (6 bases). Germline loops: CDR1 LNHNV, CDR2 YYDKDF (reference sequence). V was clipped by 10 bases and J by 1 base, with 13 bases between them. CDR3 length: 13 amino acids. CDR3 sequence (DNA): TGTGCCATCCAGGGGTGGACGAACACTGAAGCTTTCTTT. Its translation is CAIQGWTNTEAFF.

This clonotype was seen at least ten times. The V gene is TRBV2, the J gene TRBJ2-7, with D uncertain. CDR1 SNHLY and CDR2 FYNNEI come from the germline V gene. This CDR3 contains 11 residues. Deletions cut 8 bases from V and 6 bases from J, with 11 bases between. Here the CDR3 DNA reads TGTGCCAGCGGTACTGAGGTCGAGCAGTACTTC. This sequence encodes CASGTEVEQYF.

This clonotype was recorded at least ten times. The chain has TRBV5-5 and TRBJ2-7, with 7 bases lining up with TRBD2. CDR3 length: 15 amino acids. Germline CDR1 and CDR2: SGHKS and YYEKEE (reference sequence). J gave up 0 bases and V 1 base, and 4 bases lay outside the gene matches. The CDR3 region has the DNA TGTGCCAGCAGCTTGAGGGAGCGGGGCTCCTACGAGCAGTACTTC. This encodes CASSLRERGSYEQYF.

As DNA, the CDR3 is TGTGCCAGCAGCCCGTTGACTAACTCCTACGAGCAGTACTTC. Translated: CASSPLTNSYEQYF. The chain combines TRBV7-9 with TRBJ2-7; perhaps TRBD2 as D (5 bases). The V gene lost 5 bases and the J gene lost 0 bases, with 11 bases spanning the gap. The germline gives CDR1 SEHNR, CDR2 FQNEAQ (reference sequence). The CDR3 sequence is 14 residues long.

As to this clonotype: Since a much larger clone is just one base distant, this may be a read error. CDR3 in amino acids: CASSQDLSHTQHF. CDR3 coding DNA: TGTGCCAGCAGCCAAGATCTAAGCCACACGCAGCATTTT. The rearrangement links TRBV3-1 to TRBJ2-3; D is unclear. The DNA end favors TRBJ1-5, so the J call may be wrong. Per the germline V gene, CDR1 is LGHDT and CDR2 is YNNKEL (reference sequence). The CDR3 spans 13 residues.

At least ten counts were recorded for this clonotype. The chain carries TRBV29-1 and TRBJ2-2, with D tentatively TRBD2 (6 bases). The germline V gene has CDR1 SQVTM and CDR2 ANQGSEA. Between the trimmed V and J ends, which lost 6 bases and 7 bases, there was a span of 15 bases. There are 13 residues in the CDR3. CDR3 sequence: CSVGGGAIGELFF. The CDR3 DNA reads as TGCAGCGTGGGGGGAGGTGCGATCGGGGAGCTGTTTTTT.

This clonotype was found a few times. This rearrangement joins TRBV12-3 or TRBV12-4 to TRBJ2-7; a possible D gene is TRBD2 (5 bases). The V end lost 4 bases, the J end lost 3 bases, and 16 bases lay between the germline ends. CDR3 length: 15 amino acids. CDR3 in amino acids: CASSSGLIRGYEQYF. CDR3 coding DNA: TGTGCCAGCAGTTCCGGACTTATTCGGGGCTACGAGCAGTACTTC.

The V gene is TRBV7-2, the J gene TRBJ2-2; 7 bases fit TRBD2. J lost 7 bases, V lost 5 bases, and 13 bases had no gene match. Germline CDR1 and CDR2: SGHTA and FQGNSA. The CDR3 is 16 amino acids. CDR3 bases: TGTGCCAGCAGCCCCGCAACGGGAGGATATTACGGGGAGCTGTTTTTT. It encodes CASSPATGGYYGELFF. The variable domain in full, completed from reference TRBV7-2 and TRBJ2-2, reads GAGVSQSPSNKVTEKGKDVELRCDPISGHTALYWYRQSLGQGLEFLIYFQGNSAPDKSGLPSDRFSAERTGGSVSTLTIQRTQQEDSAVYLCASSPATGGYYGELFFGEGSRLTVL.

This clonotype occurred many times. The V and J genes are TRBV4-3 and TRBJ1-1; the D is unclear. V was pared by 0 bases and J by 2 bases, with 13 bases between. The germline CDR1 and CDR2 sequences are LGHNA and YSLEER. The CDR3 contains 16 residues. The CDR3: CASSQDGVSINTEAFF. CDR3 in DNA: TGCGCCAGCAGCCAAGATGGGGTCAGTATTAACACTGAAGCTTTCTTT.

This clonotype was found many times. CDR3 residues: CASSLSASGIYGYTF. The CDR3 DNA is TGTGCCAGCAGCTTGTCGGCCAGCGGAATCTATGGCTACACCTTC. This rearrangement joins TRBV5-5 to TRBJ1-2; D gene ambiguous. Trimming cost V 1 base and J 4 bases, with 14 bases left between them. Per the germline V gene, CDR1 is SGHKS and CDR2 is YYEKEE (reference sequence). The CDR3 length is 15 residues. The full variable domain, with the rest looked up from reference TRBV5-5 and TRBJ1-2, is DAGVTQSPTHLIKTRGQQVTLRCSPISGHKSVSWYQQVLGQGPQFIFQYYEKEERGRGNFPDRFSARQFPNYSSELNVNALLLGDSALYLCASSLSASGIYGYTFGSGTRLTVV.

There are many counts of this clonotype. The chain combines TRBV5-1 with TRBJ2-1; D unresolved. Trimming removed 0 bases from V and 8 bases from J, with 12 bases in between. This CDR3 spans 14 amino acids. Germline loops: CDR1 SGHRS, CDR2 YFSETQ. DNA for the CDR3: TGCGCCAGCAGCTTGGACTGGGCCATCTATGAGCAGTTCTTC. As protein: CASSLDWAIYEQFF.

This clonotype was recorded many times. The J gene is TRBJ2-1, the V gene TRBV7-6; the D gene is possibly TRBD2 (5 bases). Per germline, CDR1 SGHVS and CDR2 FNYEAQ. The CDR3 has 15 residues. V lost 0 bases, J lost 10 bases, and 16 bases lay in between. The CDR3 region has the DNA TGTGCCAGCAGCTTAGCGAAGGGAGTACAGAAAGAGCAGTTCTTC. This sequence encodes CASSLAKGVQKEQFF. Using reference TRBV7-6 and TRBJ2-1 for the parts outside the CDR3, the full variable domain is GAGVSQSPRYKVTKRGQDVALRCDPISGHVSLYWYRQALGQGPEFLTYFNYEAQQDKSGLPNDRFSAERPEGSISTLTIQRTEQRDSAMYRCASSLAKGVQKEQFFGPGTRLTVL.

This clonotype was observed a handful of times. The V gene is TRBV29-1, the J gene TRBJ2-4; D tentatively fits TRBD1 or TRBD2 (5 bases each). Germline loops: CDR1 SQVTM, CDR2 ANQGSEA. The CDR3 is made up of 11 amino acids. Trimming shortened V by 4 bases and J by 9 bases, and 10 bases separated the two germline ends. This CDR3 reads CSVARDGIQYF. The CDR3 DNA sequence: TGCAGCGTTGCCAGGGACGGCATTCAGTACTTC.

This clonotype has at least ten counts. This chain uses TRBV20-1 with TRBJ1-5; TRBD1 aligns across 9 bases. Germline V gene sequence: CDR1 DFQATT, CDR2 SNEGSKA (reference sequence). The CDR3 covers 14 residues. After removal of 6 bases from V and 5 bases from J, the junction contained 8 bases not matched to a gene. CDR3 protein: CSAIGQGRYQPQHF. The CDR3 DNA is TGCAGTGCCATTGGACAGGGGAGGTATCAGCCCCAGCATTTT.

This clonotype has a count of ten or more. The rearrangement links TRBV29-1 to TRBJ2-1; 10 nucleotides match TRBD2. The junction had 8 bases not matched to a gene; V was cut back by 7 bases and J by 5 bases. Per germline, CDR1 SQVTM and CDR2 ANQGSEA. This CDR3 contains 14 residues. The CDR3 region has the DNA TGCAGCGGAACCGGGACTAGCGAGAACAATGAGCAGTTCTTC. Encoded protein: CSGTGTSENNEQFF.

The table lists this clonotype with many counts. CDR3 protein: CASSPTSAETQYF. In DNA form, the CDR3 reads TGTGCCAGCAGCCCGACTAGCGCAGAGACCCAGTACTTC. This sequence joins TRBV7-9 and TRBJ2-5; 8 nucleotides agree with TRBD2. Germline-derived CDR1 and CDR2 are SEHNR and FQNEAQ (reference sequence). Trimming took 5 bases from V and 4 from J; bases not matched to a gene: 3. The CDR3 contains 13 residues.

This clonotype was observed at least ten times. The chain carries TRBV12-3 or TRBV12-4 and TRBJ1-1, with 7 positions matching TRBD1. With 3 bases clipped from V and 2 bases from J, the junction kept 3 bases outside the gene matches. CDR3 size: 14 residues. In DNA form, the CDR3 reads TGTGCCAGCAGTTTGGGACAGCGCAACACTGAAGCTTTCTTT. Residues: CASSLGQRNTEAFF.

At least ten counts were recorded for this clonotype. The rearrangement joins TRBV3-1 to TRBJ2-2; D is tentatively TRBD1 or TRBD2 (5 bases each). V was shortened by 6 bases and J by 3 bases, with 14 bases between the two germline ends. Germline V gene sequence: CDR1 LGHDT, CDR2 YNNKEL (reference sequence). The length of the CDR3 is 15 residues. The CDR3 loop is CASRHTGTYTGELFF. The CDR3 DNA follows: TGTGCCAGCAGACACACCGGGACGTACACCGGGGAGCTGTTTTTT.

This clonotype was counted at least ten times. The J gene is TRBJ2-7, the V gene TRBV5-1, with 11 bases matching TRBD2. Germline assignment: CDR1 SGHRS and CDR2 YFSETQ. V shed 3 bases, J shed 3 bases, and the junction held 8 bases outside the gene matches. The length of the CDR3 is 16 residues. Here the CDR3 reads CASSSVGTSGDYEQYF. In DNA form, the CDR3 reads TGCGCCAGCAGCTCAGTTGGGACTAGCGGAGACTACGAGCAGTACTTC.

This clonotype came up many times. The V call is TRBV20-1, the J call TRBJ2-7; 9 bases agree with TRBD2. Germline CDR1 is DFQATT and CDR2 is SNEGSKA (reference sequence). CDR3 length equals 15 residues. Trimming removed 1 base from V and 4 bases from J; junction bases left unmatched: 8. The CDR3 sequence is CSARAPGLAGYEQYF. The CDR3 DNA is TGCAGTGCTAGAGCCCCCGGGCTAGCGGGATACGAGCAGTACTTC.

This clonotype was detected many times. CDR3 in amino acids: CASSLVGRESPEQFF. The CDR3 DNA follows: TGCGCCAGCAGCTTGGTCGGGCGGGAGAGTCCTGAGCAGTTCTTC. V is TRBV5-1 and J is TRBJ2-1, with 7 bases fitting TRBD2. Germline assignment: CDR1 SGHRS and CDR2 YFSETQ. Germline trimming cut 0 bases from V and 9 bases from J; bases unmatched to any gene: 9. This CDR3 region has 15 residues.

This clonotype was counted only a few times. This rearrangement joins TRBV11-2 to TRBJ2-7, with D unresolved. Germline V gene data show CDR1 as SGHAT and CDR2 as FQNNGV. This CDR3 is built from 12 residues. Trimming left V 3 bases short and J 3 bases short, with 6 bases between. In DNA, the CDR3 is TGTGCCAGCAGCTTCGTCAACTACGAGCAGTACTTC. It translates to CASSFVNYEQYF.

Many counts were recorded for this clonotype. The chain is built from TRBV12-3 or TRBV12-4 and TRBJ1-5; 9 nucleotides match TRBD1. Trimming at V came to 7 bases and at J to 2 bases, leaving 18 bases not matched to a gene. The CDR3 consists of 19 residues. The CDR3, as DNA: TGTGCCAGCACCCCTGGGACAGGGCCCGCCTTGGTCGGCAATCAGCCCCAGCATTTT. It translates to CASTPGTGPALVGNQPQHF.

In nucleotides, the CDR3 is TGTGCCTGGAAACGGGAGGGCCCAGAGACCCAGTACTTC. Amino acid sequence: CAWKREGPETQYF. The chain employs TRBV30 and TRBJ2-5; 8 bases are a match to TRBD2. Germline V gene sequence: CDR1 GTSNPN, CDR2 SVGIG (reference sequence). V shed 4 bases and J 4 bases; nucleotides not matched to a gene: 5. This CDR3 region has 13 residues.

This chain connects TRBV25-1 to TRBJ2-4; D possibly uses TRBD1 or TRBD2 (6 bases each). V lost 5 bases to trimming and J lost 12 bases, with 14 bases between them. The CDR3 is made up of 12 amino acids. CDR1 and CDR2 from the germline V gene are MGHDK and SYGVNS. CDR3 loop: CASSYGGLAQYF. CDR3 sequence (DNA): TGTGCCAGCAGTTACGGGGGCCTCGCTCAGTACTTC.

Only a few counts were recorded for this clonotype. This sequence joins TRBV7-8 and TRBJ2-7; 10 bases map to TRBD2. CDR1 is SGHVS, CDR2 FQNEAQ, per germline. V gave up 8 bases and J gave up 2 bases; unmatched junction bases: 6. The CDR3 loop spans 14 amino acids. CDR3 residues: CASLGLAETYEQYF. CDR3 nucleotide sequence: TGTGCCAGCCTCGGACTAGCGGAAACCTACGAGCAGTACTTC.

The V and J genes are TRBV5-1 and TRBJ2-1; D possibly corresponds to TRBD2 (6 bases). In germline, CDR1 is SGHRS, CDR2 YFSETQ. V lost 0 bases and J lost 3, with 10 bases in between. The CDR3 runs to 15 residues. DNA of the CDR3: TGCGCCAGCAGCTTGGTGGACGGGAGCTACAATGAGCAGTTCTTC. Amino acids: CASSLVDGSYNEQFF.

This clonotype was observed at least ten times. The chain recombines TRBV20-1 with TRBJ2-3, with D uncertain. Trimming shortened V by 2 bases and J by 2 bases, and 11 bases separated the two germline ends. Germline CDR1 and CDR2: DFQATT and SNEGSKA (reference sequence). This CDR3 contains 14 residues. The CDR3 region has the DNA TGCAGTGCTAGACCAGGTGGCCCCACAGATACGCAGTATTTT. It yields the protein CSARPGGPTDTQYF.

Notes on this clonotype: This clone may be a read error of a much larger clone one base away. The chain carries TRBV5-1 and TRBJ1-1; D gene unclear. The CDR3 runs to 11 residues. The germline gives CDR1 SGHRS, CDR2 YFSETQ. Here the CDR3 reads CASNSNTQAFF. As DNA, the CDR3 is TGCGCCAGCAACTCCAACACTCAAGCTTTCTTT.